What follows describes a single TCR beta chain. No cognate antigen has been identified for it. Base qualities are not provided; no much larger clone lies one nucleotide away. TCR beta CDR3 regions were amplified from genomic DNA with the immunoSEQ assay, a bias-controlled multiplex PCR using V- and J-specific primers. A proprietary barcode and Illumina adapter sequences were added to the CDR3 amplicons in a second PCR step. CDR3 libraries were sequenced on an Illumina MiSeq instrument. For the original study's pipeline: Export and quality control were handled in immunoSEQ Analyzer 3.0, while downstream analyses relied on R Bioconductor and Immunarch. Only productive rearrangements within the normalized downsampled data set were used in the calculation of repertoire metrics. In the normalized cohort, a clonotype counted as pathologically expanded if the clonotype was larger than 5 templates. Repertoire diversity was measured with the Inverse Simpson Index. To capture all clonotypes, the CMV-specificity analyses were run on the non-normalized data set. TCRdb's version of the immuneACCESS table is confined to in-frame rearrangements and falls short of the full clone set. An unresolved V gene accounts for under half of the shortfall where checked; the remainder is of unknown origin. V and J calls and clone size are as listed in that table; D and trimming were resolved from the DNA. This sample gives roughly 980 clones in total; about 92% of them show up just once. The ten largest account for 3.8% of the sample.

This sample was taken from a study of T cell clonotyping in hematopoietic cell transplantation (dated by TCRdb to the early 2020s). As for the study more broadly: A total of roughly 150 blood samples were collected in the study from 35 consecutive transplant recipients and their related donors. Patients were recruited between September 2015 and January 2017 and followed until September 2020 or death.

The paper as a whole reports these results and caveats: Donor and pretransplant recipient Inverse Simpson Index values predicted broader posttransplant TCR repertoire diversity. After transplant, TCR diversity in recipients dropped, and pathologically expanded clonotypes increased progressively from day 30 to day 180. The sample size was limited and the cells went unsorted, which meant the CD4 and CD8 repertoire contributions could not be told apart. Overlap with donor repertoires was found for only a small fraction of recipient repertoires, with over 97% found to appear de novo at the given depth.

Taken with the paper, the label for time point translates to: 180 days after allo-HCT. Blood samples were obtained from recipients approximately 28 days before transplant and at days 30, 100 and 180 after transplant. Nuclei Lysis Solution was used to extract genomic DNA from fresh or cryopreserved unfractionated peripheral blood mononuclear cells. From a lookup of the germline V gene, CDR1 and CDR2 are SGHAT and FQNNGV. The trim is 2 bases for V and 5 bases for J, with a gap of 18 bases between the germline ends. Inclusive of the bounding cysteine and phenylalanine, the CDR3 is 16 residues long. CDR3 DNA is the only sequence kept; it has 48 bases, read in frame from the first base.

Sequences were derived from PBMCs, sampled 180 days after allogeneic stem cell transplant. This clonotype was sampled from a male patient between 50 and 60 years old who had an allogeneic stem cell transplant from a related donor, so T cells may come from the graft donor. Some clones in this sample may be carry-over from other donors' samples. The rearranged segments are TRBV11-2 and TRBJ2-5; matching of 6 bases hints at TRBD1 as the D gene. The sequence in DNA is TGTGCCAGCAGCTTAAACTCCCAGGGGAACAGGGAGACCCAGTACTTC. Translated, this gives CASSLNSQGNRETQYF.